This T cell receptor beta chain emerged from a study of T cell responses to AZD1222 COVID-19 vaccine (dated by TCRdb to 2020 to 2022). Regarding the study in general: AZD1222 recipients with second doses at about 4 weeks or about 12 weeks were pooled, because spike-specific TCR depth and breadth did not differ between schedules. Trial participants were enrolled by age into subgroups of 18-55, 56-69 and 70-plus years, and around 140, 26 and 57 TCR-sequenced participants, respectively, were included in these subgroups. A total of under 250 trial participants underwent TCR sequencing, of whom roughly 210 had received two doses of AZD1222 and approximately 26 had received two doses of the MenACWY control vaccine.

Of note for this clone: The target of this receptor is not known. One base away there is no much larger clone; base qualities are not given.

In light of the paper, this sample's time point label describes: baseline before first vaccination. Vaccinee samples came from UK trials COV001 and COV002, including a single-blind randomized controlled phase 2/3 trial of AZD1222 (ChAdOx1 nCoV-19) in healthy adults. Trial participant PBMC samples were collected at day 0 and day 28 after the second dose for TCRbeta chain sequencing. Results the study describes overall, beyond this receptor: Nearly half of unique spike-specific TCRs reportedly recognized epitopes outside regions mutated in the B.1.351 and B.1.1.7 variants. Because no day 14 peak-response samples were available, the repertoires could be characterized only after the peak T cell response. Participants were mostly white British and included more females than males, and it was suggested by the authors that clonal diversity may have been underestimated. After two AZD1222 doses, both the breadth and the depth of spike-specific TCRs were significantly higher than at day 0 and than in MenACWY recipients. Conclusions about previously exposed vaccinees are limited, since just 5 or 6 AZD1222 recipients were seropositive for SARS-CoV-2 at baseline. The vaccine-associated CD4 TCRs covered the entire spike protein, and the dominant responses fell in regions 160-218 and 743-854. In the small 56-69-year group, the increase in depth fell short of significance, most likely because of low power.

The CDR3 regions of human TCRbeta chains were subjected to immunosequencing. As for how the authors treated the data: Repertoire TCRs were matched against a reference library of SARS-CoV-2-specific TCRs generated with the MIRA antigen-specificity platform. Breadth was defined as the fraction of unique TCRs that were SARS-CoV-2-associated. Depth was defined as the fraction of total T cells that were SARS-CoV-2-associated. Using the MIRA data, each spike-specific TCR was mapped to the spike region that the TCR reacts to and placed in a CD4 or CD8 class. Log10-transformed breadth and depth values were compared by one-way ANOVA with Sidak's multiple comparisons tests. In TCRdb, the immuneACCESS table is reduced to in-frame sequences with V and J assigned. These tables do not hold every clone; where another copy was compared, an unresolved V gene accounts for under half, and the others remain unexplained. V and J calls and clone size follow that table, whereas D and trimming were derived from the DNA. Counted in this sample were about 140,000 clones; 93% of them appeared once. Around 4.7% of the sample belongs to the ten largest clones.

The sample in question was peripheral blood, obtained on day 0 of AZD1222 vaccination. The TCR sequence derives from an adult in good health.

The CDR3 corresponds to CASSPLPSYNEQFF. The nucleotide sequence reads as follows: TGTGCCAGTAGTCCCCTACCCTCCTACAATGAGCAGTTCTTC. Rearrangement joined TRBV19 to TRBJ2-1; the D gene remains uncertain. The V and J ends are trimmed by 5 bases and 0 bases, leaving 8 bases between them. From the cysteine through the phenylalanine, the CDR3 covers 14 amino acids. The read is trimmed to its CDR3 DNA, 42 bases read in frame from base 1. CDR1 and CDR2, looked up from the germline V gene (reference sequence), are LNHDA and SQIVND.